This T cell receptor beta chain was identified during a study of cytomegalovirus exposure and HLA in healthy donors. Germline values: CDR1 LGHNA, CDR2 YNFKEQ. The length of the CDR3 is 20 residues. V trimming: 5 bases; J trimming: 4 bases; junction bases outside the gene matches: 18. Comments on this clone: The antigen remains unidentified.

General study points: Later work associated approximately 17,000 TCR beta sequences with HLA alleles at 0.05 false discovery rate. The HLA-A and HLA-B alleles of most subjects were reportedly predicted accurately from TCR beta sequences. Being productive about 87% or about 30% of the time was typical of most TCR beta V segments in an earlier analysis. Cytomegalovirus-associated TCR beta chains were listed, numbering over 150.

Both 60 Vbeta primers and 13 Jbeta primers went into the PCR. TCRdb keeps only in-frame clones here, not all; method: immunoSEQ multiplex PCR. This repertoire shows about 110,000 clones, roughly 70% found once; its top ten account for approximately 14%. The material sequenced was PBMCs. The V gene is TRBV4-2, the J gene TRBJ2-1; 12 bases are shared with TRBD2. The sequence came from a woman in her 40s in good health and CMV-seropositive. CDR3 sequence (DNA): TGTGCCAGCAGCAGGGAATTACTAGCGGGGGGACTCTCTTCATACAATGAGCAGTTCTTC. Translated: CASSRELLAGGLSSYNEQFF.